The 14 T cell receptor beta chains below come from one sample, sequenced in a study of blood T cells in healthy people across ages. The authors ran a second PCR of about 6 to 11 cycles using a sample-barcoded 5' primer and a J-beta primer mix. TCRdb passed the 5' RACE reads through MiXCR, listing each CDR3 protein once. The data show hundreds of thousands of distinct CDR3 sequences, under 55% seen once. Sequenced sample: blood. These receptors all come from a man between 60 and 70 years old in good health.

This clonotype was seen only a few times. This rearrangement joins TRBV28 to TRBJ2-6, with D perhaps given as TRBD1 or TRBD2 (5 bases each). This CDR3 has 16 amino acids. Germline V gene lookup returns CDR1 MDHEN and CDR2 SYDVKM. V shed 7 bases and J shed 1 base, with 14 bases lying between them. The CDR3 DNA is TGTGCCAGCAAGGGGACGGGTTTTTCTGGGGCCAACGTCCTGACTTTC. It translates to CASKGTGFSGANVLTF.

This clonotype showed up just a few times. The chain has TRBV6-5 and TRBJ2-1, with a possible D match to TRBD1 (6 bases). Germline V gene lookup returns CDR1 MNHEY and CDR2 SVGAGI. V lost 2 bases and J 3 bases, leaving 11 bases between the germline ends. The CDR3 spans 15 residues. The CDR3 region is CASSYQQGFYNEQFF. CDR3 nucleotides: TGTGCCAGCAGTTACCAACAGGGTTTCTACAATGAGCAGTTCTTC.

In this sample, this clonotype turned up many times. The chain combines TRBV12-3 or TRBV12-4 with TRBJ2-5; tentatively, D is TRBD1 (6 bases). CDR3 length: 13 residues. The V end was cut by 6 bases, the J end by 5 bases, with 13 bases between. The CDR3 DNA sequence: TGTGCCAGCAGCTTGGGGGCTCAGGAGACCCAGTACTTC. Translation: CASSLGAQETQYF.

The rearrangement links TRBV6-6 to TRBJ2-4; possibly TRBD1 or TRBD2 for D (6 bases each). The V end lost 6 bases, the J end lost 2 bases, and 20 bases lay between the germline ends. The CDR3 has 17 amino acids. Germline lookup yields CDR1 MNHNY and CDR2 SVGAGI (reference sequence). CDR3 coding DNA: TGTGCCAGCAGCCCTGGTGGGGGGCGGGGTCCCAAAAACATTCAGTACTTC. Translating it yields CASSPGGGRGPKNIQYF.

The chain has TRBV6-1 and TRBJ1-5; D uncertain. CDR1 and CDR2 from the germline V gene are MNHNS and SASEGT. The CDR3 spans 14 residues. Trimming removed 2 bases at V and 5 bases at J, with 10 bases between. In DNA form, the CDR3 reads TGTGCCAGCAGTGAACTCGGACGCTATCAGCCCCAGCATTTT. This codes for CASSELGRYQPQHF.

This chain links TRBV29-1 with TRBJ1-3; D is unclear. Per the germline V gene, CDR1 is SQVTM and CDR2 is ANQGSEA. The CDR3 spans 15 residues. Trimming removed 1 base at V and 0 bases at J, with 10 bases between. The CDR3 coding sequence is TGCAGCGTTGAAGTTATAACAGACTCTGGAAACACCATATATTTT. Encoded protein: CSVEVITDSGNTIYF.

The chain recombines TRBV28 with TRBJ2-1; 13 bases are a match to TRBD2. This CDR3 comprises 16 residues. J was trimmed by 4 bases and V by 5 bases; bases with no gene match: 5. Germline CDR1 reads MDHEN; CDR2 reads SYDVKM. The CDR3 here is CASSTGLAGVYNEQFF. The CDR3 DNA is TGTGCCAGCAGTACTGGACTAGCGGGGGTTTACAATGAGCAGTTCTTC.

This clonotype was detected once. The genes are TRBV3-1 and TRBJ1-3; D is possibly TRBD1 (5 bases). This CDR3 contains 14 residues. Per the germline V gene, CDR1 is LGHDT and CDR2 is YNNKEL (reference sequence). The V and J ends lost 2 bases and 0 bases respectively, with 5 bases between them. CDR3 coding DNA: TGTGCCAGCAGCCAAAGGGGCTCTGGAAACACCATATATTTT. Its translation: CASSQRGSGNTIYF.

This clonotype was found a few times. The V and J genes are TRBV10-3 and TRBJ2-3, with 7 bases that match TRBD1. Trimming removed 11 bases from V and 0 bases from J; junction bases left unmatched: 8. Germline assignment: CDR1 ENHRY and CDR2 SYGVKD. CDR3 length: 14 residues. The CDR3 is CAGSGQTSTDTQYF. CDR3 bases: TGTGCCGGATCGGGACAGACTAGCACAGATACGCAGTATTTT.

This clonotype was seen ten or more times. The chain joins TRBV5-1 to TRBJ2-5; 10 bases match TRBD1. V was clipped by 5 bases and J by 3 bases; unmatched bases: 1. The CDR3 consists of 13 residues. Per germline, CDR1 SGHRS and CDR2 YFSETQ. Written as DNA, the CDR3 is TGCGCCAGCAGAGGGACAGGGGAAGAGACCCAGTACTTC. It yields the protein CASRGTGEETQYF.

A note on this clonotype: At one of its ends the junction is not consistent with the germline gene, which may arise from a read error. The chain employs TRBV3-1 and TRBJ2-1, with 11 bases matching TRBD2. Gene TRBJ2-7 matches the end of the DNA better, so the J call may be wrong. This CDR3 comprises 16 residues. Germline V gives CDR1 LGHDT, CDR2 YNNKEL (reference sequence). The CDR3: CASNQDRLAGYNEQYF. The CDR3 bases are TGTGCCAGCAACCAAGATAGACTAGCGGGGTACAATGAGCAGTACTTC.

The CDR3 is CSVDDLVTDTQYF. The CDR3 DNA follows: TGCAGCGTTGATGACTTAGTGACTGATACGCAGTATTTT. The chain employs TRBV29-1 and TRBJ2-3; no firm D call. The CDR3 contains 13 residues. V lost 3 bases and J lost 6, with 13 bases in between. In germline, CDR1 is SQVTM, CDR2 ANQGSEA.

This clonotype was seen a handful of times. The V and J genes are TRBV7-9 and TRBJ1-2; no clear D. Germline assignment: CDR1 SEHNR and CDR2 FQNEAQ (reference sequence). The germline V and J ends were trimmed by 6 bases and 8 bases, with 16 bases remaining between them. The CDR3 is 13 residues long. CDR3 region: CASRLGLREGYTF. The CDR3 nucleotides are TGTGCCAGCAGGCTAGGCCTCCGAGAGGGCTACACCTTC.

This rearrangement joins TRBV20-1 to TRBJ2-7; D may be TRBD1 or TRBD2 (5 bases each). V was pared by 3 bases and J by 2 bases, with 8 bases between. The CDR3 covers 12 residues. The germline V gene encodes CDR1 DFQATT and CDR2 SNEGSKA (reference sequence). The CDR3 region is CSARMGAYEQYF. CDR3 nucleotide sequence: TGCAGTGCTAGGATGGGGGCCTACGAGCAGTACTTC.